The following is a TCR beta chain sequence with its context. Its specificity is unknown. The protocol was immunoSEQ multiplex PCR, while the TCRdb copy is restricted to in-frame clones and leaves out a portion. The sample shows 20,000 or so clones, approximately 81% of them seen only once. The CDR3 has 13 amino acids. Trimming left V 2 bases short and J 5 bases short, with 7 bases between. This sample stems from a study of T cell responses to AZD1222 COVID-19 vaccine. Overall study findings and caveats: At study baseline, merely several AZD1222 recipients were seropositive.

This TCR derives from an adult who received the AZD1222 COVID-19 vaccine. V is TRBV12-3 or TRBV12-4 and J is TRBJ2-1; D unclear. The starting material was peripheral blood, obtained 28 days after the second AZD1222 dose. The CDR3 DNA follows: TGTGCCAGCAGTTTATACCGGAACAATGAGCAGTTCTTC. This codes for CASSLYRNNEQFF.